The 19 T cell receptor beta chains in this list originate from one sample, sequenced in a study of early T cells in non-severe SARS-CoV-2 infection (dated by TCRdb to about 2021). Libraries were prepared through 5' RACE. This sample was sequenced with a NextSeq 500. TCRdb trimmed public reads at Q25 via fastp, called clones via MiXCR and kept in-frame beta chains. Under each unique CDR3 protein, matching rows form one entry showing the most common genes and DNA. This sample lists tens of thousands of distinct CDR3 sequences; around 16% were detected once. 5% to 5.5% of the sample rests with the top ten. The specimen comprised whole blood, sampled at baseline. The source is an adult who was a healthcare worker with PCR-confirmed SARS-CoV-2 infection or an uninfected control (not recorded which).

CDR3 in DNA: TGTGCCAGCAGTGAGTGGGGTCTAGACTACGAGCAGTACTTC. It translates to CASSEWGLDYEQYF. The chain carries TRBV6-1 and TRBJ2-7; D ambiguous. The CDR3 has 14 residues. V shed 3 bases and J shed 3 bases, with 12 bases lying between them. CDR1 and CDR2 from the germline V gene are MNHNS and SASEGT.

The chain couples TRBV5-1 to TRBJ2-1, with TRBD2 identical over 7 bases. CDR3 size: 18 residues. CDR1 is SGHRS, CDR2 YFSETQ, per germline. V trimming: 1 base; J trimming: 0 bases; junction bases outside the gene matches: 10. The CDR3 sequence is CASSLFSSGGSSYNEQFF. The CDR3 DNA reads TGCGCCAGCAGCTTGTTCTCTAGCGGAGGTAGCTCCTACAATGAGCAGTTCTTC.

This clonotype has a handful of counts. J is TRBJ2-1 and V is TRBV7-8; D is unresolved. This CDR3 contains 11 residues. V shed 4 bases and J shed 10 bases, with 8 bases lying between them. Germline CDR1 reads SGHVS; CDR2 reads FQNEAQ. In nucleotides, the CDR3 is TGTGCCAGCAGCTCTCGAATCGAGCAGTTCTTC. It translates to CASSSRIEQFF.

This clonotype came up a few times. This chain connects TRBV4-3 to TRBJ2-2; TRBD1 aligns across 7 bases. The junction had 9 bases not matched to a gene; V was cut back by 2 bases and J by 3 bases. CDR3 length: 17 amino acids. CDR1 is LGHNA, CDR2 YSLEER, per germline. CDR3 in amino acids: CASSQPTGQLHTGELFF. The DNA for the CDR3 is TGCGCCAGCAGCCAACCGACGGGACAGTTGCACACCGGGGAGCTGTTTTTT.

The chain links TRBV11-2 to TRBJ2-7; D is uncertain. There are 12 residues in the CDR3. CDR1 is SGHAT, CDR2 FQNNGV, per germline. Trimming removed 5 bases at V and 7 bases at J, with 12 bases between. The DNA of the CDR3 is TGTGCCAGCAGCCCGGGCCAAGTTGAGCAGTACTTC. Protein: CASSPGQVEQYF.

This clonotype was seen a handful of times. The chain combines TRBV20-1 with TRBJ2-7, with 12 bases aligning to TRBD2. Germline trimming cut 3 bases from V and 7 bases from J; bases unmatched to any gene: 13. The CDR3 is made up of 16 amino acids. Germline V lookup: CDR1 DFQATT, CDR2 SNEGSKA (reference sequence). CDR3 sequence reads: CSASALARGLAGEQYF. DNA for the CDR3: TGCAGTGCTAGTGCCTTGGCTCGAGGACTAGCGGGAGAGCAGTACTTC.

The rearrangement joins TRBV12-3 or TRBV12-4 to TRBJ2-3, with a possible D match to TRBD2 (5 bases). Trimming took off 3 bases at V and 3 bases at J, with 16 bases between the two ends. This CDR3 region has 16 residues. CDR3 sequence: CASSFKGIPGTDTQYF. CDR3 coding DNA: TGTGCCAGCAGTTTCAAGGGTATACCGGGGACAGATACGCAGTATTTT.

This clonotype has just a few counts. V gene TRBV5-1 combines with J gene TRBJ2-2; 8 positions match TRBD1. The CDR3 spans 15 residues. Per the germline V gene, CDR1 is SGHRS and CDR2 is YFSETQ. The V gene end was trimmed by 0 bases and the J gene end by 4 bases; junction bases not matched to a gene: 2. The CDR3 DNA sequence: TGCGCCAGCAGCTTGGTTCAGGGGGCCACCGGGGAGCTGTTTTTT. Its protein is CASSLVQGATGELFF.

Only a few counts were recorded for this clonotype. The V gene is TRBV28, the J gene TRBJ2-1, with 10 bases that match TRBD2. V was clipped by 7 bases and J by 7 bases; unmatched bases: 4. The CDR3 runs to 13 residues. Germline V lookup: CDR1 MDHEN, CDR2 SYDVKM. Here the CDR3 DNA reads TGTGCCAGCAACAGCGGGAGGGTAAATGAGCAGTTCTTC. Translation: CASNSGRVNEQFF. Combining the CDR3 with reference TRBV28 and TRBJ2-1 gives the whole variable domain DVKVTQSSRYLVKRTGEKVFLECVQDMDHENMFWYRQDPGLGLRLIYFSYDVKMKEKGDIPEGYSVSREKKERFSLILESASTNQTSMYLCASNSGRVNEQFFGPGTRLTVL.

This clonotype has ten or more counts. The V call is TRBV6-6, the J call TRBJ1-6; unclear D gene. CDR1 and CDR2 (germline): MNHNY, SVGAGI (reference sequence). This CDR3 has 16 residues. Trimming pared 4 bases from V and 0 bases from J, leaving 10 bases between. This CDR3 reads CASSSIYSSYNSPLHF. CDR3 bases: TGTGCCAGCAGTTCCATATACAGCTCCTATAATTCACCCCTCCACTTT.

This clonotype was seen only a few times. This chain links TRBV14 with TRBJ2-1; no firm D call. V gave up 3 bases and J gave up 2 bases, with 8 bases separating them. The germline gives CDR1 SGHDN, CDR2 FVKESK. The CDR3 totals 14 residues. The CDR3 loop is CASSHSSPYNEQFF. Written as DNA, the CDR3 is TGTGCCAGCAGCCACTCGAGCCCCTACAATGAGCAGTTCTTC. Supplemented by reference TRBV14 and TRBJ2-1, the full variable domain reads EAGVTQFPSHSVIEKGQTVTLRCDPISGHDNLYWYRRVMGKEIKFLLHFVKESKQDESGMPNNRFLAERTGGTYSTLKVQPAELEDSGVYFCASSHSSPYNEQFFGPGTRLTVL.

This clonotype was counted ten times or more. The chain uses TRBV7-2 and TRBJ1-2; no reliable D call. The CDR3 spans 16 residues. The V and J ends lost 1 base and 3 bases respectively, with 15 bases between them. CDR1 SGHTA and CDR2 FQGNSA come from the germline V gene. The chain's CDR3 is CASSLGPQEAYYGYTF. CDR3 coding DNA: TGTGCCAGCAGCTTAGGTCCCCAAGAAGCGTACTATGGCTACACCTTC.

This clonotype turned up a few times. V is TRBV20-1 and J is TRBJ2-5, with TRBD2 matching 8 bases. Trimming cost V 7 bases and J 2 bases; bases outside gene matches: 3. The CDR3 consists of 12 residues. Germline CDR1 reads DFQATT; CDR2 reads SNEGSKA (reference sequence). The CDR3 sequence: CSVERGQETQYF. The CDR3, as DNA: TGCAGTGTCGAGCGGGGGCAAGAGACCCAGTACTTC.

This clonotype has a handful of counts. CDR3 sequence: CASSPPGLAGKNIQYF. CDR3 DNA: TGCGCCAGCAGCCCCCCGGGACTAGCGGGCAAAAACATTCAGTACTTC. J is TRBJ2-4 and V is TRBV4-1, with 12 bases matching TRBD2. V trimming: 4 bases; J trimming: 3 bases; junction bases outside the gene matches: 4. Germline CDR1 reads MGHRA; CDR2 reads YSYEKL. The CDR3 spans 16 residues.

Written as DNA, the CDR3 is TGTGCCAGCAGCCTGGGACAGGATAGGTCAGATACGCAGTATTTT. Protein sequence: CASSLGQDRSDTQYF. This chain connects TRBV5-4 to TRBJ2-3, with 8 bases lining up with TRBD1. V lost 4 bases to trimming and J lost 4 bases; unmatched junction nucleotides: 8. CDR1 and CDR2 (germline): SGHNT, YYREEE (reference sequence). The CDR3 runs to 15 residues.

The chain employs TRBV7-2 and TRBJ2-3; weak D call: TRBD2 (5 bases). The CDR3 is made up of 15 amino acids. Trimming left V 3 bases short and J 1 base short, with 11 bases between. The V gene's germline CDR1 is SGHTA and CDR2 FQGNSA. Here the CDR3 reads CASSFQSGRTDTQYF. DNA for the CDR3: TGTGCCAGCAGCTTCCAAAGCGGACGCACAGATACGCAGTATTTT. Complete variable domain (other parts from reference TRBV7-2 and TRBJ2-3): GAGVSQSPSNKVTEKGKDVELRCDPISGHTALYWYRQSLGQGLEFLIYFQGNSAPDKSGLPSDRFSAERTGGSVSTLTIQRTQQEDSAVYLCASSFQSGRTDTQYFGPGTRLTVL.

The chain is built from TRBV4-1 and TRBJ1-3, with a weak D call TRBD1 (6 bases). Germline CDR1 MGHRA, CDR2 YSYEKL. V shed 7 bases and J shed 7 bases, with 20 bases lying between them. This CDR3 is 15 amino acids long. In DNA, the CDR3 is TGCGCCAGCATCCTTGCCGGGGCAAGGGGGAACACCATATATTTT. This gives the protein CASILAGARGNTIYF.

This rearrangement joins TRBV15 to TRBJ2-3, with D perhaps matching TRBD1 or TRBD2 (5 bases each). Trimming cost V 4 bases and J 9 bases, with 11 bases left between them. The CDR3 contains 12 residues. CDR1 is LNHNV and CDR2 is YYDKDF in the germline V gene (reference sequence). CDR3 region: CATSIGTGTQYF. CDR3 DNA sequence: TGTGCCACCAGCATAGGGACGGGGACGCAGTATTTT.

This clonotype has only a few counts. The chain carries TRBV28 and TRBJ2-7; no clear D gene. V gave up 5 bases and J gave up 4 bases, with 9 bases separating them. Germline V gives CDR1 MDHEN, CDR2 SYDVKM. The CDR3 runs 12 residues. The CDR3 is CASSIRLYEQYF. CDR3 in DNA: TGTGCCAGCAGTATTCGGCTATACGAGCAGTACTTC.